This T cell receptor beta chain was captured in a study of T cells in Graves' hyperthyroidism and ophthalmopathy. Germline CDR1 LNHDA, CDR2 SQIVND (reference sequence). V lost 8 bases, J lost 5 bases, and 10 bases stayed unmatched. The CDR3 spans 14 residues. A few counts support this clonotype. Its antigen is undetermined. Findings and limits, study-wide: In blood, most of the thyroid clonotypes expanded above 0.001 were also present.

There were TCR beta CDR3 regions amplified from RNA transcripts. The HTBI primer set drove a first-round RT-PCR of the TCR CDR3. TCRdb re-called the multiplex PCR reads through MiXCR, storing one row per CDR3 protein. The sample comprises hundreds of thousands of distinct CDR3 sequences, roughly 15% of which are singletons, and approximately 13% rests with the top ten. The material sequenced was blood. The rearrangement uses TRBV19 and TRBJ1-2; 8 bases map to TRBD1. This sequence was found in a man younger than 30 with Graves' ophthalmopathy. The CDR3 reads CASEPGRGLYGYTF. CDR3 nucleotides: TGTGCCAGTGAGCCTGGCAGGGGGCTTTATGGCTACACCTTC.